The 15 T cell receptor beta chains reported below all come from one sample, sequenced in a study of blood T cell repertoires in COVID-19. This table comes from immunoSEQ multiplex PCR, and its TCRdb copy is limited to in-frame clones, with some not included. The sample lists about 360,000 clones; approximately 86% were seen once. The material sequenced was peripheral blood. These receptors originate from a human donor in a cohort sampled during active COVID-19.

This clone turned up a few times. The chain employs TRBV11-2 and TRBJ1-1; D not certain. Germline lookup yields CDR1 SGHAT and CDR2 FQNNGV. V was cut by 5 bases and J by 1 base, with 11 bases left in between. CDR3 length equals 14 residues. The CDR3 protein is CASSPEYENTEAFF. The CDR3 DNA reads TGTGCCAGCAGCCCCGAGTATGAGAACACTGAAGCTTTCTTT.

V gene TRBV6-5 combines with J gene TRBJ1-2, with a possible D match to TRBD1 (6 bases). The V end was cut by 4 bases, the J end by 4 bases, with 16 bases between. Germline CDR1 MNHEY, CDR2 SVGAGI. This CDR3 region has 15 residues. The chain's CDR3 is CASSSTYRDTYGYTF. CDR3 coding DNA: TGTGCCAGCAGTTCGACCTACAGGGACACCTATGGCTACACCTTC.

This chain uses TRBV11-1 with TRBJ2-3; TRBD1 might be the D (5 bases). V was pared by 5 bases and J by 2 bases, with 14 bases between. CDR1 and CDR2 (germline): SGHAT, FQDESV (reference sequence). This CDR3 contains 15 residues. CDR3 sequence (DNA): TGTGCCAGCAGCCCTCGGGCAGGGCCCACAGATACGCAGTATTTT. It yields the protein CASSPRAGPTDTQYF.

CDR3 in amino acids: CASSLVLAGGFEQYF. CDR3 nucleotide sequence: TGTGCCAGCAGCTTAGTCCTAGCGGGGGGGTTTGAGCAGTACTTC. The genes are TRBV7-9 and TRBJ2-7, with 12 bases aligning to TRBD2. Germline V gene lookup returns CDR1 SEHNR and CDR2 FQNEAQ (reference sequence). V lost 1 base and J lost 7; bases outside the gene matches: 5. The CDR3 spans 15 residues.

V usage is TRBV6-5 and J usage is TRBJ1-1; 9 bases align to TRBD1. The CDR3 sequence is 15 residues long. Germline V gives CDR1 MNHEY, CDR2 SVGAGI. With V trimmed by 6 bases and J by 1 base, 6 bases remained unmatched. CDR3 region: CASRYDRGANTEAFF. CDR3 DNA sequence: TGTGCCAGCAGGTATGACAGGGGGGCGAACACTGAAGCTTTCTTT.

This clone has a count of ten or more. V usage is TRBV28 and J usage is TRBJ1-1, with D maybe TRBD1 (5 bases). The V end lost 6 bases, the J end lost 0 bases, and 14 bases lay between the germline ends. This CDR3 contains 15 residues. Germline CDR1 and CDR2: MDHEN and SYDVKM. The CDR3 bases are TGTGCCAGCAGCTCAGGGTATCTCATGAACACTGAAGCTTTCTTT. This sequence encodes CASSSGYLMNTEAFF. Complete variable domain (other parts from reference TRBV28 and TRBJ1-1): DVKVTQSSRYLVKRTGEKVFLECVQDMDHENMFWYRQDPGLGLRLIYFSYDVKMKEKGDIPEGYSVSREKKERFSLILESASTNQTSMYLCASSSGYLMNTEAFFGQGTRLTVV.

This clone appeared once. The V gene is TRBV29-1, the J gene TRBJ1-4, with D unresolved. Per the germline V gene, CDR1 is SQVTM and CDR2 is ANQGSEA. The ends were cut back, 6 bases at V and 0 bases at J, with 14 bases in the middle. This CDR3 spans 15 amino acids. The CDR3, as DNA: TGCAGCGTCGAAAAGTTAGTCTCAACTAATGAAAAACTGTTTTTT. Translating it yields CSVEKLVSTNEKLFF.

The CDR3 DNA is TGTGCCAGCAGTTTTTTGACAGGGGGCGCCGCTGGCTACACCTTC. This translates into CASSFLTGGAAGYTF. The rearrangement joins TRBV27 to TRBJ1-2, with 10 bases matching TRBD1. The CDR3 covers 15 residues. V lost 3 bases to trimming and J lost 7 bases; unmatched junction nucleotides: 8. Germline CDR1 reads MNHEY; CDR2 reads SMNVEV (reference sequence).

CDR3 sequence: CSARTAPGYTF. DNA of the CDR3: TGCAGCGCCAGGACAGCTCCTGGCTACACCTTC. The chain is built from TRBV29-1 and TRBJ1-2; a weak D match, TRBD1 (6 bases). CDR3 size: 11 residues. Germline V CDR1 and CDR2: SQVTM, ANQGSEA. Trimming cost V 7 bases and J 7 bases, with 13 bases left between them.

The rearrangement links TRBV9 to TRBJ2-5; D perhaps matches TRBD2 (6 bases). Germline lookup yields CDR1 SGDLS and CDR2 YYNGEE. This CDR3 spans 16 amino acids. Between the trimmed V and J ends, which lost 3 bases and 5 bases, there was a span of 20 bases. CDR3 protein: CASSAYASPAGETQYF. DNA for the CDR3: TGTGCCAGCAGCGCGTATGCGAGCCCGGCGGGGGAGACCCAGTACTTC.

In nucleotides, the CDR3 is TGTGCCAGCAGCAAACAGGGGACTGAAGCTTTCTTT. It specifies CASSKQGTEAFF. The chain has TRBV21-1 and TRBJ1-1; TRBD1, the table's D call, was not compared with the DNA. TRBV21-1 is a pseudogene locus. CDR3 length: 12 residues.

This clone was counted a few times. The chain employs TRBV6-1 and TRBJ1-4; no reliable D call. The CDR3 extends over 19 amino acids. The V gene lost 2 bases and the J gene lost 1 base, with 20 bases spanning the gap. Germline CDR1 MNHNS, CDR2 SASEGT. CDR3 nucleotide sequence: TGTGCCAGCAGTGAAACTAAGGTTCTGCTCGGGGAAACTAATGAAAAACTGTTTTTT. Residues: CASSETKVLLGETNEKLFF.

V is TRBV15 and J is TRBJ1-1; 11 bases line up with TRBD1. Per germline, CDR1 LNHNV and CDR2 YYDKDF (reference sequence). The CDR3 covers 15 residues. V shed 2 bases, J shed 4 bases, and the junction held 3 bases outside the gene matches. The CDR3 region is CATSRWTGGRTEAFF. The CDR3 nucleotides read TGTGCCACCAGCAGATGGACAGGGGGCCGCACTGAAGCTTTCTTT. The full variable domain, rest sourced from reference TRBV15 and TRBJ1-1, is DAMVIQNPRYQVTQFGKPVTLSCSQTLNHNVMYWYQQKSSQAPKLLFHYYDKDFNNEADTPDNFQSRRPNTSFCFLDIRSPGLGDTAMYLCATSRWTGGRTEAFFGQGTRLTVV.

The chain employs TRBV9 and TRBJ2-2, with 7 bases identical to TRBD2. After removal of 4 bases from V and 6 bases from J, the junction contained 12 bases not matched to a gene. Germline lookup yields CDR1 SGDLS and CDR2 YYNGEE. The length of the CDR3 is 16 residues. CDR3 coding DNA: TGTGCCAGCAGCCCCAGCGGGACCGTGGCCGCCGGGGAGCTGTTTTTT. It specifies CASSPSGTVAAGELFF.

Only one count was recorded for this clone. The J gene is TRBJ2-3, the V gene TRBV4-1, with 10 nucleotides matching TRBD2. The V gene's germline CDR1 is MGHRA and CDR2 YSYEKL. Germline trimming cut 5 bases from V and 2 bases from J; bases unmatched to any gene: 4. This CDR3 has 15 residues. Here the CDR3 reads CASSTGLAATDTQYF. As DNA, the CDR3 is TGCGCCAGCAGCACCGGACTAGCGGCCACAGATACGCAGTATTTT.